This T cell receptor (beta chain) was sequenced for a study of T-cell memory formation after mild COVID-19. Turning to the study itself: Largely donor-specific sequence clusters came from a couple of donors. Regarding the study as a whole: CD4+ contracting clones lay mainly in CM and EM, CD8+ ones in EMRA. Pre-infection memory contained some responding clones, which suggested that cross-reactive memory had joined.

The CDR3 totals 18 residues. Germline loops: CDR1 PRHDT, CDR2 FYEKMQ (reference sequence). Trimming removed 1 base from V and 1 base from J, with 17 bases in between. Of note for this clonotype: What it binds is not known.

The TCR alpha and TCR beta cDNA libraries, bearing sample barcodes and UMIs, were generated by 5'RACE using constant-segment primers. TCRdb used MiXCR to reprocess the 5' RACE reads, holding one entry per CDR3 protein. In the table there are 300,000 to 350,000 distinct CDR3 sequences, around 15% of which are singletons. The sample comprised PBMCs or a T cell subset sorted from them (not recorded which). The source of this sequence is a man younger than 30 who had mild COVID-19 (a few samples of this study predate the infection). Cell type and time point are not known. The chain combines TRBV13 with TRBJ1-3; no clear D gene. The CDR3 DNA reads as TGTGCCAGCAGCTTAGTACTTGAGCGATTCATTTCTGGAAACACCATATATTTT. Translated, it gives CASSLVLERFISGNTIYF.